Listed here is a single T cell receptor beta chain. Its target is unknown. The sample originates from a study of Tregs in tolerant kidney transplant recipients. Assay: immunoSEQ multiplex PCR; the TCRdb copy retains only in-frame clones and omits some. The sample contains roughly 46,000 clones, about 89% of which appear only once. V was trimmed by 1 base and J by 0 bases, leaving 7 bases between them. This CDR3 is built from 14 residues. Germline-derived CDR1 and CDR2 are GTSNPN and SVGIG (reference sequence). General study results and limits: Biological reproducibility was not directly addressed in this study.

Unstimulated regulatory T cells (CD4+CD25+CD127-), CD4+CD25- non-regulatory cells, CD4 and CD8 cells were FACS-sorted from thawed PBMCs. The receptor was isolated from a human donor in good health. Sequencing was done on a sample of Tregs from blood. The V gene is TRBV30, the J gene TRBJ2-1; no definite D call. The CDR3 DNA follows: TGTGCCTGGAGTGCGTGGGGCTCCTACAATGAGCAGTTCTTC. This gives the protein CAWSAWGSYNEQFF.